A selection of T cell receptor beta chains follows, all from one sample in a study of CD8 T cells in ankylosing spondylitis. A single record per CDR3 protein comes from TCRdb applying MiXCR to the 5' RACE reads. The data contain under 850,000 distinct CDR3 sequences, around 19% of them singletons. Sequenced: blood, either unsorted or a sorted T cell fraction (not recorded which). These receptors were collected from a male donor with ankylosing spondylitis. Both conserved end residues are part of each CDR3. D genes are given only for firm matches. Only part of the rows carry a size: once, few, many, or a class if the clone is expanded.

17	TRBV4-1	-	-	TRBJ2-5	TGCGCCAGCAGCCAAGATCGGGGAGGGGAGGGGGAAGAGACCCAGTACTTC	CASSQDRGGEGEETQYF
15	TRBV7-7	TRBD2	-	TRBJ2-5	TGTGCCAGCAGCTTAATGGCTAGCGGACAAGAGACCCAGTACTTC	CASSLMASGQETQYF
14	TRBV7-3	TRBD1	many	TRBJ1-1	TGTGCCAGCAGCTCTCGTGGGGACAGGACTGAAGCTTTCTTT	CASSSRGDRTEAFF
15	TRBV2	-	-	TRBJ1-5	TGTGCCAGCAGTGCGGCGACAGCCCTTAATCAGCCCCAGCATTTT	CASSAATALNQPQHF
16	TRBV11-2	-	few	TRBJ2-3	TGTGCCAGCAGCCTCCGGAGGGACCTAACTCCAGATACGCAGTATTTT	CASSLRRDLTPDTQYF
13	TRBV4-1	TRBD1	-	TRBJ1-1	TGCGCCAGCAGGCAAACAGGGGGCACTGAAGCTTTCTTT	CASRQTGGTEAFF
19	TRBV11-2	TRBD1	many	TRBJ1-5	TGTGCCAGCAGCTTATGGTCGACGGGACAGGGGTCATTCTATCAGCCCCAGCATTTT	CASSLWSTGQGSFYQPQHF
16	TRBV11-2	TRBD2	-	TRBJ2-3	TGTGCCAGCAGCTTAGAGGGAGGGCTTAGCACAGATACGCAGTATTTT	CASSLEGGLSTDTQYF
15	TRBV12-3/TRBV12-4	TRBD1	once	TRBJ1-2	TGTGCCAGCAGTCTACCCGGGACAGCTAACTATGGCTACACCTTC	CASSLPGTANYGYTF
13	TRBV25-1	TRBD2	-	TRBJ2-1	TGTGCCAGCTTGGGGGGGGCCTACAATGAGCAGTTCTTC	CASLGGAYNEQFF
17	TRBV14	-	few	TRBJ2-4	TGTGCCAGCAGCCAAGATCGGCAGGGGATCGCCAAAAACATTCAGTACTTC	CASSQDRQGIAKNIQYF
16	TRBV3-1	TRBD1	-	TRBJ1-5	TGTGCCAGCAGCCAAGGGTCTGGGACAGGGAATCAGCCCCAGCATTTT	CASSQGSGTGNQPQHF
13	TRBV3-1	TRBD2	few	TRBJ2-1	TGTGCCAGCAGCCGTACTAGCGTAGGTGAGCAGTTCTTC	CASSRTSVGEQFF
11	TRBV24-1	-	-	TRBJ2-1	TGTGCCACCAGTGCGGGGCATGAGCAGTTCTTC	CATSAGHEQFF
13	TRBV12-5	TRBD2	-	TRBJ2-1	TGTGCTAGTGGTGGGGGGGGGTCGATTGAGCAGTTCTTC	CASGGGGSIEQFF
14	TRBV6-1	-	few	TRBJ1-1	TGTGCCAGCAGTGAAGCAGTTCTGGGAACTGAAGCTTTCTTT	CASSEAVLGTEAFF
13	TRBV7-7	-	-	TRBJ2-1	TGTGCTAGCTCTTCTAGGTCGGGCAATGAGCAGTTCTTC	CASSSRSGNEQFF
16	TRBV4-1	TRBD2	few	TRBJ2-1	TGCGCCAGCAGCCAAGATCCTAGCGGGAGGGCGGTTGAGCAGTTCTTC	CASSQDPSGRAVEQFF
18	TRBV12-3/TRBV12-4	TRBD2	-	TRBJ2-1	TGTGCCAGCAGTTTTAAGACGTGGACTAGCGGGAAGGTCAATGAGCAGTTCTTC	CASSFKTWTSGKVNEQFF
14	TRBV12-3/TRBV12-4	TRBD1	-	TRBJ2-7	TGTGCCAGCAGTTTAAGAGGGACAGGGAACGAGCAGTACTTC	CASSLRGTGNEQYF
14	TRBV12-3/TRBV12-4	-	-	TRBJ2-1	TGTGCCAGCAGTACAGGGTCTATCTACAATGAGCAGTTCTTC	CASSTGSIYNEQFF
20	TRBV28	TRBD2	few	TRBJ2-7	TGTGCCAGCAGTTCAACCTTTGCCGGGACTAGCGGGAGTAGGTCCTACGAGCAGTACTTC	CASSSTFAGTSGSRSYEQYF
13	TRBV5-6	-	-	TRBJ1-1	TGTGCCAGCAGCTTCACATCAGAGGACCAAGCTTTCTTT	CASSFTSEDQAFF
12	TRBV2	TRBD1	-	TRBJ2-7	TGTGCCACAGCCGGGACAGGGGCCGAGCAGTACTTC	CATAGTGAEQYF
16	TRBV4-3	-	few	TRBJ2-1	TGCGCCAGCAGCCAAGTTACTAGGAGGAACTACAATGAGCAGTTCTTC	CASSQVTRRNYNEQFF
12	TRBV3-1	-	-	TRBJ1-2	TGTGCCAGCAGCCAAGAAACAACCAGGTACACCTTC	CASSQETTRYTF
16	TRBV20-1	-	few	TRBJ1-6	TGCAGTGCTAGACAGGGGATAGGCTCCTATAATTCACCCCTCCACTTT	CSARQGIGSYNSPLHF
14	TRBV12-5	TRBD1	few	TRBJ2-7	TGTGCTAGTGGAATTGGACAGGCCTACTACGAGCAGTACTTC	CASGIGQAYYEQYF
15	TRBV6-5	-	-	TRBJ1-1	TGTGCCAGCAGTTACTCGATACAGCCGAACACTGAAGCTTTCTTT	CASSYSIQPNTEAFF
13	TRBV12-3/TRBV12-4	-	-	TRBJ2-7	TGTGCCAGCAGTTTGAGCACCTCCTACGAGCAGTACTTC	CASSLSTSYEQYF
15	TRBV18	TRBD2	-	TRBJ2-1	TGTGCCAGCTCACCTAGGACTAGCGGGTTCAATGAGCAGTTCTTC	CASSPRTSGFNEQFF
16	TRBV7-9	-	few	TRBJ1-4	TGTGCCAGCAGCCTAGTGATCGGCGCAACTAATGAAAAACTGTTTTTT	CASSLVIGATNEKLFF
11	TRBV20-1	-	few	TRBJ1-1	TGCAGTGCTAGTCGGCTCGGTGAAGCTTTCTTT	CSASRLGEAFF
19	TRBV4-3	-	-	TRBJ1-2	TGCGCCAGCAGCCAAGATTTGGCGACGGGTTCCGGTTCAGTCTATGGCTACACCTTC	CASSQDLATGSGSVYGYTF
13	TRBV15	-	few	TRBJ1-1	TGTGCCACCAGCAGTCGTTGGCCGGTTGTGGTTCTCTTT	CATSSRWPVVVLF
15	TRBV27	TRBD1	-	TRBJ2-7	TGTGCCAGCAGTTGGTATCCCGGACAGGGCTCCGAGCAGTACTTC	CASSWYPGQGSEQYF
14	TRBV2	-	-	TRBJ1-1	TGTGCCAGCAGTGAAGGGACGGTCAGGGTCGAAGCTTTCTTT	CASSEGTVRVEAFF
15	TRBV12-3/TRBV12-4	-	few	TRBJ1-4	TGTGCCAGCAGGGAGGAAGGACCGACCGGAGAAAAACTGTTTTTT	CASREEGPTGEKLFF
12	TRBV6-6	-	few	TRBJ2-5	TGTGCCAGCAGAGGCGGACCGGAGACCCAGTACTTC	CASRGGPETQYF
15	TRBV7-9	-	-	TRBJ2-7	TGTGCCAGCAGCTTAAGGCTAGACGGCTCCTACGAGCAGTACTTC	CASSLRLDGSYEQYF
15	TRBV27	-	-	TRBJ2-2	TGTGCCAGCAGTTCTCTAGGTCACCGATCCGGGGAGCTGTTTTTT	CASSSLGHRSGELFF
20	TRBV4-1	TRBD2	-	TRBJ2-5	TGCGCCAGCAGCCAAGAAGAGTCGGCTAGCGGGAGGGTCTTTCAAGAGACCCAGTACTTC	CASSQEESASGRVFQETQYF
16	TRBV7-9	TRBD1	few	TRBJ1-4	TGTGCCAGCAGCGAGCGGGCCGTGACAGGGTCCGGAAAACTGTTTTTT	CASSERAVTGSGKLFF
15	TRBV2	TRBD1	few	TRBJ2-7	TGTGCCAGCACAACTACGACAGGGGGAGCGGGTGAGCAGTACTTC	CASTTTTGGAGEQYF
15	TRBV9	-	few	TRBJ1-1	TGTGCCAGCAGCCGGACGGGGGGAGTGAACACTGAAGCTTTCTTT	CASSRTGGVNTEAFF
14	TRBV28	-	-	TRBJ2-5	TGTGCCAGCAGTTTGATGAGGGACCAAGAGACCCAGTACTTC	CASSLMRDQETQYF
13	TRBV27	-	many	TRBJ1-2	TGCGCCAGCAGCTTGTCAGGAACCTATGGCTACACCTTC	CASSLSGTYGYTF
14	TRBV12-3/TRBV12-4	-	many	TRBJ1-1	TGTGCCAGCAGTTTAATACAGTTGAACACTGAAGCTTTCTTT	CASSLIQLNTEAFF
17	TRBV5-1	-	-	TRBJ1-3	TGCGCCAGCAGCTTGGCCGGGATGGGGTCGGGCCTAAACACCATATATTTT	CASSLAGMGSGLNTIYF
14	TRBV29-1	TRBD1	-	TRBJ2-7	TGCAGCGTGAAGGGGACAGGGGGCAGTTACGAGCAGTACTTC	CSVKGTGGSYEQYF
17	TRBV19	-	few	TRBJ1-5	TGTGCCAGTAGTCCTCTTCAAGGGAGTGAAGGCAATCAGCCCCAGCATTTT	CASSPLQGSEGNQPQHF
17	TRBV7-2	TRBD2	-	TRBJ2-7	TGTGCCAGCAGCTTAGCCGGGACTAGCGGGATCTCCTACGAGCAGTACTTC	CASSLAGTSGISYEQYF
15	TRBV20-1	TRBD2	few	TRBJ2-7	TGCAGTGCAGACGGGGATAGCGGGAGCTCCTACGAGCAGTACTTC	CSADGDSGSSYEQYF
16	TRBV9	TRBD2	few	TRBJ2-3	TGTGCCAGCAGCCTTGGACTAGCGGGAGCGAGAGATACGCAGTATTTT	CASSLGLAGARDTQYF
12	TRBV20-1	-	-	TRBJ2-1	TGCAGTGCTAGAGGACCCGGCGATGAGCAGTTCTTC	CSARGPGDEQFF
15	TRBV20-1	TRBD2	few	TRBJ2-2	TGCAGTGCTAGAATTAGCGGGAGTAACACCGGGGAGCTGTTTTTT	CSARISGSNTGELFF
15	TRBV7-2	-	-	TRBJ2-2	TGTGCCAGCAGCTTAAACGGACAGAACACCGGGGAGCTGTTTTTT	CASSLNGQNTGELFF
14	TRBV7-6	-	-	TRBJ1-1	TGTGCCAGCAGCTTAGCCCAGGTGGACACTGAAGCTTTCTTT	CASSLAQVDTEAFF